This T cell receptor (beta chain) stems from a study of T cell clonality in common variable immunodeficiency (dated by TCRdb to between 2015 and 2017). Findings and caveats that apply to the study as a whole: Although equal DNA input was used, an average of roughly 80,000 unique sequences per sample was obtained for controls, compared with about 30,000 for CVID samples. Reportedly, TCRbeta sequences from CVID had fewer deletions and N-nucleotide insertions, and highly modified clones with 13 or more V deletions were absent from CVID. Correlations between repertoire features and clinical complications were limited by patient heterogeneity within the CVID cohort. Fewer TCRbeta clones were shared among CVID subjects than among healthy controls (p < 0.0001). TCRbeta clonality was higher in CVID subjects than in healthy controls (t-test p = 0.018), and the increase was most characteristic of about a third of subjects. According to the authors, finding the cause of the higher clonality in CVID would require sequencing the repertoires of T cell subpopulations.

Equivalent amounts of genomic DNA from CVID and control samples were used as sequencing input. For every sample, a 60 bp segment covering the rearranged TCRbeta CDR3 region was amplified and then sequenced. The immunoSEQ assay, a bias-corrected multiplex PCR combined with high-throughput sequencing, was used to amplify TCRbeta. Per the source publication's procedure: Every unique nucleotide sequence was considered a clone and was annotated with V, D and J genes, copy number and frequency. Sequences were labeled productive if in frame, and non-productive if out of frame or containing stop codons. Clonality was calculated from Shannon's entropy as previously described. The predicted amino acid sequences of productive clones were used to derive mean CDR3 Kyte-Doolittle hydropathy. Scaled V gene usage was hierarchically clustered using Manhattan distance and complete linkage with the R hclust function. Sharing of clones by CDR3 amino acid sequence was evaluated through resampling of 12 repertoires per group over 100 rounds. The repertoires were searched for approximately 73 published EBV-specific and 200 to 300 published CMV-specific TCRbeta sequences. Analysis left out a couple of CVID samples that produced under 10,000 sequences, so around 40 CVID repertoires remained. The source is immuneACCESS, and TCRdb retained only in-frame sequences with V and J called. Part of the clones is not carried over; for the studies checked, unresolved V genes explain less than half of this, and the remainder is unexplained. Clonal size and the V and J genes are those of that table, whereas D and trimming came from the DNA. This sample contains around 7,100 clones, none of which is a singleton. In total, the top ten clones hold 5.1% of the sample.

Standard criteria, namely reduction of serum IgG, IgA and/or IgM below the normal range together with specific antibody deficiency, were applied for the diagnosis of CVID. A total of roughly 44 subjects (approximately 15 female and around 30 male; age range about 9 to 65 years, mean age roughly 40) were included in the CVID group. Predominantly Caucasian heritage was noted among both the CVID patients and the healthy controls. At the time of study participation, every CVID subject had been on replacement immunoglobulin therapy for one year or longer. At the time of blood collection, no CVID subject was ill or was being treated with immunomodulatory or immunosuppressive medication. Heparinized peripheral whole blood samples of 5 to 8 ml were collected from each donor. TCRbeta CDR3 repertoires were sequenced from genomic DNA of adults with common variable immune deficiency (CVID) and healthy adult controls. To isolate peripheral blood mononuclear cells, diluted blood was subjected to density centrifugation over Hypaque 1077 or Ficoll-Paque. Genomic DNA was obtained from unsorted mononuclear cells using either Qiagen column purification or a centrifugation-based method.

V drops 4 bases and J drops 3 bases, leaving 16 bases in between. The CDR3 spans 16 residues, from the cysteine through the phenylalanine. Shown are 39 bases from within the CDR3, in frame from base 1. For CDR1 and CDR2, the germline V gene lists KGHSH and LQKENI. Comments on this clone: Its antigen target is currently unknown. Sequencing ends 3 residues short of the CDR3 end; the germline J gene provides the rest.

This clonotype was sampled from a human donor with common variable immunodeficiency. Input material: peripheral blood mononuclear cells. The chain links TRBV18 with TRBJ2-1; TRBD2 is perhaps the D gene, given 5 matching bases. This receptor carries the CDR3 CASSRLPGLHYNEQFF. The CDR3 bases that were read are TGTGCCAGCTCACGTCTTCCTGGACTCCACTACAATGAG.